This entry features one T cell receptor (beta chain) sequence. Authors' data handling: Amplified reference gene primers provided the basis for estimating nucleated cell counts. Assay: immunoSEQ multiplex PCR; the TCRdb copy retains only in-frame clones and omits some. The D gene and trimming were derived from the DNA, and the V and J assignments and clone size from that table. The sample carries hundreds of thousands of clones, about 82% recorded once. This sample was included in a study of blood T cell repertoires in COVID-19. Study overall: Sites across the United States, Italy and Spain contributed samples from acute and convalescent COVID-19. PBMCs, B-cell-depleted T cells, or T cells provided the cDNA or gDNA that made up the material.

The CDR3 covers 15 residues. The V gene end was trimmed by 4 bases and the J gene end by 4 bases; junction bases not matched to a gene: 5. The germline V gene has CDR1 SGHTS and CDR2 YDEGEE. Sequences were obtained from peripheral blood. This sequence joins TRBV5-8 and TRBJ2-7; 13 nucleotides agree with TRBD2. This TCR was sampled from a human donor in a cohort sampled during active COVID-19. CDR3 bases: TGTGCCAGCAGCCACGGACTAGCGGGGGCTTACGAGCAGTACTTC. This encodes CASSHGLAGAYEQYF.